Listed below are T cell receptor beta chains from one sample, sequenced in a study of human T cells and chemical hapten exposure. A single record per CDR3 protein comes from TCRdb applying MiXCR to the RACE reads. Of some 96,000 distinct CDR3 sequences in the sample, 27% were seen once. The sample here was whole blood, taken in connection with sensitization to the hapten diphenylcyclopropenone (DPC). The source is a man aged 40-50 years with alopecia areata. Some clones in this sample may be carry-over from other donors' samples. CDR3s include the opening cysteine and the closing phenylalanine or tryptophan. D genes are given only for firm matches. Some rows have no size entry. The others give once, few or many, or a class for an expanded clone.

TGTGCCAGCAGTTTGTCCGGACAGGGAGCGAGGTCCTACGAGCAGTACTTC | CASSLSGQGARSYEQYF | TRBD1 | TRBJ2-7 | TRBV28 | few
TGTGCCAGCAGTTACTCCGGGAGCAATCAGCCCCAGCATTTT | CASSYSGSNQPQHF | NA | TRBJ1-5 | TRBV6-5 | NA
TGCAGTGCTAGAGATCCACCCTCGACTGGGACCCAGTACTTC | CSARDPPSTGTQYF | NA | TRBJ2-5 | TRBV20-1 | few
TGTGCCAGCAGCTTAGAAGAGGGGCCCCCCGGCCAAGAGACCCAGTACTTC | CASSLEEGPPGQETQYF | NA | TRBJ2-5 | TRBV7-9 | NA
TGTGCCAGCAGCTTAGCGGGGACTAGGGCCACAGATACGCAGTATTTT | CASSLAGTRATDTQYF | TRBD2 | TRBJ2-3 | TRBV7-2 | NA
TGTGCCAGCAGTTACGGCGGGGAAGGCTCCTACGAGCAGTACTTC | CASSYGGEGSYEQYF | NA | TRBJ2-7 | TRBV6-6 | NA
TGTGCCACCAGCAGAGTTTCGGGGGTTAATGAAAAACTGTTTTTT | CATSRVSGVNEKLFF | NA | TRBJ1-4 | TRBV15 | NA
TGTGCCAGCAAAATGGACAGCACAGATACGCAGTATTTT | CASKMDSTDTQYF | NA | TRBJ2-3 | TRBV12-3/TRBV12-4 | few
TGTGCCAGCAGCTTAGCATCTATCGGGGGGGGTACTGAAGCTTTCTTT | CASSLASIGGGTEAFF | NA | TRBJ1-1 | TRBV7-9 | NA
TGTGCCAGCAGCCAAGCCGGGACTAGCAACAATGAGCAGTTCTTC | CASSQAGTSNNEQFF | TRBD2 | TRBJ2-1 | TRBV3-1 | NA
TGTGCCAGCAGCTTGGGGGGCAAGGAGGGCTACACCTTC | CASSLGGKEGYTF | NA | TRBJ1-2 | TRBV7-8 | few
TGCGCCAGCAGCTTGGGACACTCTGGGGCCAACGTCCTGACTTTC | CASSLGHSGANVLTF | NA | TRBJ2-6 | TRBV5-1 | NA
TGTGCCAGCAGCTTAGGACCGTCCGCTGAAGCTTTCTTT | CASSLGPSAEAFF | NA | TRBJ1-1 | TRBV7-9 | few
TGTGCCAGCAGTCACGGGGACAGTTACGAGCAGTACTTC | CASSHGDSYEQYF | TRBD1 | TRBJ2-7 | TRBV6-5 | NA
TGTGCCAGCAGTTACGCACCGGGACAGGGACCTGGCAGTGAAGCTTTCTTT | CASSYAPGQGPGSEAFF | TRBD1 | TRBJ1-1 | TRBV6-5 | NA
TGTGCCAGCAGTTTTTTCGCGGGTAATGAAAAACTGTTTTTT | CASSFFAGNEKLFF | NA | TRBJ1-4 | TRBV12-3/TRBV12-4 | NA
TGTGCCAGCACTCCTACAGGGTTCACCGGGGAGCTGTTTTTT | CASTPTGFTGELFF | NA | TRBJ2-2 | TRBV12-3/TRBV12-4 | few
TGTGCCAGCAGTTACAACGTCAGGGTGGGAAAGGATCACAATGAGCAGTTCTTC | CASSYNVRVGKDHNEQFF | NA | TRBJ2-1 | TRBV6-2/TRBV6-3 | few
TGTGCCAGCAGTGCGTGGGGGATGAACACTGAAGCTTTCTTT | CASSAWGMNTEAFF | NA | TRBJ1-1 | TRBV2 | once
TGTGCCAGCAGCCAAGTACGTTACGAGCAGTACTTC | CASSQVRYEQYF | NA | TRBJ2-7 | TRBV3-1 | few
TGTGCCAGCAGTTTGAAGGGAGGATACTACGAGCAGTACTTC | CASSLKGGYYEQYF | NA | TRBJ2-7 | TRBV27 | few
TGCGCCAGCAGCTTGGAGGGGAACATTCAGTACTTC | CASSLEGNIQYF | NA | TRBJ2-4 | TRBV5-1 | NA
TGCAGTGCCACTACAGGGTCGGGGAACGAGCAGTACTTC | CSATTGSGNEQYF | NA | TRBJ2-7 | TRBV20-1 | NA
TGTGCCAGCAGCTCCGGGACTACCTACGAGCAGTACTTC | CASSSGTTYEQYF | TRBD2 | TRBJ2-7 | TRBV9 | few
TGTGCCAGCAGTTCCAGAGGGGGATGGAACACCGGGGAGCTGTTTTTT | CASSSRGGWNTGELFF | NA | TRBJ2-2 | TRBV6-5 | NA
TGTGCCAGCAGCCGGGACAGGGTTAGCAATCAGCCCCAGCATTTT | CASSRDRVSNQPQHF | TRBD1 | TRBJ1-5 | TRBV28 | few
TGTGCCAGCAACCCGACAGGGTTAGCCAAAAACATTCAGTACTTC | CASNPTGLAKNIQYF | TRBD1 | TRBJ2-4 | TRBV25-1 | few
TGTGCCAGCAGCTCACAGCGGGAGGGGGGTGAGCAGTTCTTC | CASSSQREGGEQFF | TRBD2 | TRBJ2-1 | TRBV7-3 | NA
TGTGCCAGCAGTTTCGGTCGGTACAATGAGCAGTTCTTC | CASSFGRYNEQFF | NA | TRBJ2-1 | TRBV12-3/TRBV12-4 | NA
TGCAGTGCTAGAGGACAGGGGGCGAGGAGGGATACGCAGTATTTT | CSARGQGARRDTQYF | TRBD1 | TRBJ2-3 | TRBV20-1 | NA
TGTGCCAGCAGCCAAGTCGCGGGAGAGAACATTCAGTACTTC | CASSQVAGENIQYF | TRBD2 | TRBJ2-4 | TRBV14 | NA
TGTGCCAGCAGAGGACAGGGGGGACCCTACGAGCAGTACTTC | CASRGQGGPYEQYF | TRBD1 | TRBJ2-7 | TRBV28 | NA
TGTGCCACACGACAGGGTTACACAGATACGCAGTATTTT | CATRQGYTDTQYF | TRBD1 | TRBJ2-3 | TRBV25-1 | NA
TGTGCCAGCAGCCACAGACTAGCGGACGTCTACGAGCAGTACTTC | CASSHRLADVYEQYF | TRBD2 | TRBJ2-7 | TRBV6-1 | NA
TGTGCCAGCAGACGAACAGGGGACGGAAACACCATATATTTT | CASRRTGDGNTIYF | TRBD1 | TRBJ1-3 | TRBV12-3/TRBV12-4 | few
TGTGCCAGCAGTCGAAGCGGGAGCACAGATACGCAGTATTTT | CASSRSGSTDTQYF | NA | TRBJ2-3 | TRBV3-1 | NA
TGTGCCAGCAGGCGGACAGGGGGCGCATCAAGCACTGAAGCTTTCTTT | CASRRTGGASSTEAFF | TRBD1 | TRBJ1-1 | TRBV12-3/TRBV12-4 | once
TGTGCCAGCAGCCAAATCGGTCGGGCGCGAAACAGTCAAGAGACCCAGTACTTC | CASSQIGRARNSQETQYF | NA | TRBJ2-5 | TRBV14 | few
TGCAGTGCAAGACTAGCGGGGCTCGCCTACAATGAGCAGTTCTTC | CSARLAGLAYNEQFF | TRBD2 | TRBJ2-1 | TRBV20-1 | NA
TGTGCCAGCAGTTCCGGGACTAGATACAATGAGCAGTTCTTC | CASSSGTRYNEQFF | TRBD2 | TRBJ2-1 | TRBV6-6 | many
TGTGCCAGCAGACCGACAGGAAACACCGGGGAGCTGTTTTTT | CASRPTGNTGELFF | NA | TRBJ2-2 | TRBV12-3/TRBV12-4 | many
TGCAGTGCTAGAGATATTAGGGACAACCAAGAGACCCAGTACTTC | CSARDIRDNQETQYF | NA | TRBJ2-5 | TRBV20-1 | few
TGTGCCAGCAGTCCTATGAGGTTCGGCGGGGAGCTGTTTTTT | CASSPMRFGGELFF | NA | TRBJ2-2 | TRBV6-5 | once
TGCAGTGCTAGAGATCCGACAGGGGGCAGGGGGGAGCTGTTTTTT | CSARDPTGGRGELFF | TRBD1 | TRBJ2-2 | TRBV20-1 | many
TGTGCCAGCAGTCCCCCCGGGACAGGGAGTCGTAATTCACCCCTCCACTTT | CASSPPGTGSRNSPLHF | TRBD1 | TRBJ1-6 | TRBV28 | few
TGTGCCAGCAGCCAGGGACAGGGGATTTTGGGCAATCAGCCCCAGCATTTT | CASSQGQGILGNQPQHF | TRBD1 | TRBJ1-5 | TRBV12-3/TRBV12-4 | NA
TGTGCCAGCAGCTTAGAGCGGTTTTCACCCCTCCACTTT | CASSLERFSPLHF | NA | TRBJ1-6 | TRBV7-8 | few
TGTGCCATCAGTGTCGGTCCATCGGCGGGGGCCAACGTCCTGACTTTC | CAISVGPSAGANVLTF | NA | TRBJ2-6 | TRBV10-3 | once
TGTGCCAGCAGCCGCGGACGGTTGGATGAAAAACTGTTTTTT | CASSRGRLDEKLFF | NA | TRBJ1-4 | TRBV11-1 | NA
TGTGCCAGCAGTGAATATAGTACTAGGGGGAGGGGTGAGCAGTTCTTC | CASSEYSTRGRGEQFF | NA | TRBJ2-1 | TRBV2 | NA
TGTGCCAGCAGTCTTATCAGTCAATACGAGCAGTACTTC | CASSLISQYEQYF | NA | TRBJ2-7 | TRBV12-3/TRBV12-4 | few
TGTGCCAGCAGACCCCAGGGAAATCAGCCCCAGCATTTT | CASRPQGNQPQHF | NA | TRBJ1-5 | TRBV2 | NA
TGTGCCAGCAGTTACGGAGGCGCCGCAGATACGCAGTATTTT | CASSYGGAADTQYF | NA | TRBJ2-3 | TRBV6-5 | NA
TGTGCCAGCGGGGAAACCTACGAGCAGTACTTC | CASGETYEQYF | NA | TRBJ2-7 | TRBV2 | few
TGCAGTGCCCTCCCGACCCAAAACATTCAGTACTTC | CSALPTQNIQYF | NA | TRBJ2-4 | TRBV20-1 | many
TGTGCCACCAGCAGAACCCCTAGCGGGAGAGAGACCCAGTACTTC | CATSRTPSGRETQYF | TRBD2 | TRBJ2-5 | TRBV15 | NA
TGTGCCAGCAGTTTAACAGGGCCAAGCACAGATACGCAGTATTTT | CASSLTGPSTDTQYF | NA | TRBJ2-3 | TRBV28 | few
TGTGCCAGCAGCCAAGATCAGTCCATTTCTGGGGCCAACGTCCTGACTTTC | CASSQDQSISGANVLTF | NA | TRBJ2-6 | TRBV4-2 | few
TGTGCCAGCAACTCCAGGGGCGAGCTCAGCTCCTACGAGCAGTACTTC | CASNSRGELSSYEQYF | NA | TRBJ2-7 | TRBV6-6 | NA